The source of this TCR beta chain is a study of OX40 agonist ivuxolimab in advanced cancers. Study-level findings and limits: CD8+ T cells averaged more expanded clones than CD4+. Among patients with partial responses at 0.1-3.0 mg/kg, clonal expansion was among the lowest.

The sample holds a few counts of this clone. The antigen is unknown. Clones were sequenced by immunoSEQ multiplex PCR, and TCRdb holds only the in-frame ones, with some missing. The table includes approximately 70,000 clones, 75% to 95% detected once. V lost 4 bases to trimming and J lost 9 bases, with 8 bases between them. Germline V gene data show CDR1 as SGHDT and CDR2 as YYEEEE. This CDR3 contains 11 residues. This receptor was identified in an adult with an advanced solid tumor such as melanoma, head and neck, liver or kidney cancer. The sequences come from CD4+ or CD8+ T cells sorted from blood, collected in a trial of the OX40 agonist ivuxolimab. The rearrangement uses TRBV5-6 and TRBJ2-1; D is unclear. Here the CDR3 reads CASSVWGEQFF. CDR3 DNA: TGTGCCAGCAGCGTCTGGGGTGAGCAGTTCTTC.